This is a list of T cell receptor beta chains from one sample in a study of T cell responses to AZD1222 COVID-19 vaccine. Measured with immunoSEQ multiplex PCR; TCRdb has only the in-frame clones, and not every one. Seen here are more than 50,000 clones, roughly 90% observed once, and the top ten hold roughly 2%. The specimen comprised peripheral blood, sampled on day 0 of AZD1222 vaccination. All receptors come from an adult in good health. Each CDR3 is given with its conserved first and last residue. Fields, in order: J gene, V gene, CDR3 protein.

j_gene: TRBJ1-3; v_gene: TRBV19; CDR3aa: CASTGAGQRSGNTIYF
j_gene: TRBJ2-3; v_gene: TRBV5-6; CDR3aa: CASSWGSGTTDTQYF
j_gene: TRBJ1-5; v_gene: TRBV28; CDR3aa: CASSSGQPQHF
j_gene: TRBJ2-1; v_gene: TRBV11-2; CDR3aa: CASSFWNNEQFF
j_gene: TRBJ1-1; v_gene: TRBV7-4; CDR3aa: CASSLGSSNTNTEAFF
j_gene: TRBJ2-1; v_gene: TRBV7-9; CDR3aa: CASSLVLINEQFF
j_gene: TRBJ1-2; v_gene: TRBV2; CDR3aa: CASSRDSGANYGYTF
j_gene: TRBJ2-1; v_gene: TRBV5-4; CDR3aa: CASSQDGDGEQFF
j_gene: TRBJ1-2; v_gene: TRBV4-1; CDR3aa: CASSSPGGSGYTF
j_gene: TRBJ2-7; v_gene: TRBV19; CDR3aa: CASSSAGARDYEQYF
j_gene: TRBJ2-7; v_gene: TRBV15; CDR3aa: CATSRDQGDQQYF
j_gene: TRBJ1-2; v_gene: TRBV28; CDR3aa: CASNGQGGTYGYTF
j_gene: TRBJ2-3; v_gene: TRBV5-4; CDR3aa: CASSPEAFADTQYF
j_gene: TRBJ1-1; v_gene: TRBV7-8; CDR3aa: CASSSMTGGSSEAFF
j_gene: TRBJ2-1; v_gene: TRBV27; CDR3aa: CASTLSRDAYNEQFF
j_gene: TRBJ2-5; v_gene: TRBV28; CDR3aa: CASSPREGTQYF
j_gene: TRBJ1-2; v_gene: TRBV18; CDR3aa: CASSPSGMDYGYTF
j_gene: TRBJ2-5; v_gene: TRBV5-1; CDR3aa: CASDATGTGQETQYF
j_gene: TRBJ1-3; v_gene: TRBV5-1; CDR3aa: CASSLGQLSGNTIYF
j_gene: TRBJ1-1; v_gene: TRBV18; CDR3aa: CASSPKGQGGNTEAFF
j_gene: TRBJ1-1; v_gene: TRBV7-3; CDR3aa: CASSLMAMNTEAFF
j_gene: TRBJ2-7; v_gene: TRBV5-1; CDR3aa: CASSPSGTYYEQYF
j_gene: TRBJ2-3; v_gene: TRBV5-6; CDR3aa: CASSPIQGSATQYF
j_gene: TRBJ1-6; v_gene: TRBV30; CDR3aa: CAAQGVGNSPLHF
j_gene: TRBJ1-1; v_gene: TRBV5-1; CDR3aa: CASSATGTGILEAFF